The T cell receptor (beta chain) under discussion was sequenced for a study of T cell repertoires in cytomegalovirus infection. Across the whole study: Well-studied HLA-B-restricted epitopes and recently identified HLA-C-restricted epitopes of CMV were both used in the study. Public TCR beta signatures indicated both CMV infection and matching HLA type. Study-wide results and limits: The ex vivo response was dominated by HLA-C-restricted CMV-specific TCR beta clonotypes. Frequencies of public TCR beta families were cumulated, and this identified carriers of CMV plus the relevant HLA.

A note on this clonotype: Its cognate antigen is unknown.

TCRdb reprocessed the reads with MiXCR, giving one entry per CDR3 protein. This sample carries 450,000 to 550,000 distinct CDR3 sequences, under 45% of them seen once, and the ten largest clones take about 41%. This CDR3 contains 13 residues. The germline V gene encodes CDR1 SGHAT and CDR2 FQNNGV. Trimming removed 8 bases from V and 2 bases from J, with 10 bases in between. The input for sequencing was cultured PBMCs, taken from culture after CMV antigen stimulation. The source is a human donor in good health (CMV status not recorded). Some clones in this sample may be carry-over from other donors' samples. The chain has TRBV11-2 and TRBJ2-1; D tentatively fits TRBD1 or TRBD2 (6 bases each). CDR3 residues: CASYRGPYNEQFF. CDR3 nucleotide sequence: TGTGCCAGCTATCGGGGGCCCTACAATGAGCAGTTCTTC.